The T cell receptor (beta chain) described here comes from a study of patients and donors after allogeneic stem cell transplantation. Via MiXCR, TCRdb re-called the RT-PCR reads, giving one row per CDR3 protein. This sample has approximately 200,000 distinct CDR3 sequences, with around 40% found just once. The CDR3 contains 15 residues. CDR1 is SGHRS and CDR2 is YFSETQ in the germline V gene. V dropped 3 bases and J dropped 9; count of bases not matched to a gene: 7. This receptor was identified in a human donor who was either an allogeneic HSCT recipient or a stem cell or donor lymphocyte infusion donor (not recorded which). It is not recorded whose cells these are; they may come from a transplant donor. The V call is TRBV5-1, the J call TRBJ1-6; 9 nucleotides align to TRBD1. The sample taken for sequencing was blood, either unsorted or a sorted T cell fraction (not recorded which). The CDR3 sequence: CASSSQQGAFSPLHF. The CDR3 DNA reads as TGCGCCAGCAGCTCCCAACAGGGGGCATTTTCACCCCTCCACTTT.